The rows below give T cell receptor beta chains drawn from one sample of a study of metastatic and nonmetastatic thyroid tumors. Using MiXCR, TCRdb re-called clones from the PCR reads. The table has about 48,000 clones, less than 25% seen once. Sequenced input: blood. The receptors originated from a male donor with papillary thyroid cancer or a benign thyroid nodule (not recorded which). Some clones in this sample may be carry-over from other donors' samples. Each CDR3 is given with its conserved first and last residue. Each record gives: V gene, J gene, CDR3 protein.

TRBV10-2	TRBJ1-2	CASSPRDIAHYGYTF
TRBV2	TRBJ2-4	CASLGTGENIQYF
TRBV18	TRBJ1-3	CASSPPLLYSGNTIYF
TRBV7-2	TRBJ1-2	CASSLGDREREGYTF
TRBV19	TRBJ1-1	CASSTPGTEAFF
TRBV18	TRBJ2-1	CASSMLAEGSYNEQFF
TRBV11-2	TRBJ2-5	CASSLDSGGLPGYF
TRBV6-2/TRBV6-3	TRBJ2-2	CASSYLAGTGELFF
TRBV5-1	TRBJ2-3	CASSLGGRNTDTQYF
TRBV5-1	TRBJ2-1	CASSYLTQTYNEQFF
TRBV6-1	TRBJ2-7	CASIQESGPYEQYF
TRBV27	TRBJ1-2	CASSFYPGQGKNYGYTF
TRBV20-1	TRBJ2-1	CSVAYNEQFF
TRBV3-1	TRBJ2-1	CASSQSLAGGNNEQFF
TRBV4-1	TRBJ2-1	CASSRYTESSYNEQFF
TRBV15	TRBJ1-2	CATSRERRASRYGYTF
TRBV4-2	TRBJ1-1	CASSQETGGGTEAFF
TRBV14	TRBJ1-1	CASSQEAALMENTEAFF
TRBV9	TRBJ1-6	CASSRTVSPNSPLHF
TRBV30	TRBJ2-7	CAWNPGQGSFEQYF
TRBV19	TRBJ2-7	CASSMQVLYEQYF
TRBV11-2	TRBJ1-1	CASSFPVNTEAFF
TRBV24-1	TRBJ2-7	CATSEPDRDEQYF
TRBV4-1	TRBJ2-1	CASSQFRTGSYNEQFF
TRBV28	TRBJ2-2	CASGSGELFF
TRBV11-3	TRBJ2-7	CASSWVKDSSYEQYF
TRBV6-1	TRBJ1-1	CASSLQGKGTEAFF
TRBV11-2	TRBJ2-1	CASSLDGLAGVNEQFF
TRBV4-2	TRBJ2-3	CASSGKEGITDTQYF
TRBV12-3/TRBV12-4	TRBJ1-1	CASSLLLNTEAFF
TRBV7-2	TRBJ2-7	CASSLRYEQYF
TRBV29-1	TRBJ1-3	CSVPGAGNTIYF
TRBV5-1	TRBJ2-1	CASSSAARGQDNEQFF
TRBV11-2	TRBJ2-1	CASSLEVTGASGDEQFF
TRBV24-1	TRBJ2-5	CATAQTGCGQETQYF
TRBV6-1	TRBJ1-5	CASSPGTGNYQPQHF
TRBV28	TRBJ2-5	CASSLSGGGRTQYF
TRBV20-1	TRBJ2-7	CSARGIRQGGYEQYF
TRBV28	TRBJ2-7	CASSTAGGSYEQYF
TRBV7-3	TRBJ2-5	CASIFTWQSETQYF